The clone carrying this TCR beta chain showed up many times. The data were taken from a study of regulatory T cells in long-lasting Graves disease. iRepertoire HTBI primers and Arm-PCR of CDR3 regions built TCR beta libraries. MiXCR was run by TCRdb on the multiplex PCR reads, yielding one entry per CDR3 protein. The table includes roughly 420,000 distinct CDR3 sequences, about a sixth detected once. The time point: newly diagnosed GD, antithyroid drugs for less than 3 months. PBMCs provided the RNA from which the TCR library was made. The diagnosis of Graves' disease used American Thyroid Association guidelines. Unmatched junction bases numbered 6, after V lost 8 bases and J lost 3 bases. The CDR3 spans 14 residues. Germline CDR1 reads MNHNS; CDR2 reads SASEGT. The sample was also linked to a second study, of T cells in Graves' hyperthyroidism and ophthalmopathy.

This chain uses TRBV6-1 with TRBJ2-2; 7 bases align to TRBD2. Source: peripheral blood mononuclear cells (PBMCs), taken at new diagnosis, from a patient treated with antithyroid drugs. The sequence derives from a woman aged 25-40 years with Graves disease. The CDR3 DNA reads as TGTGCCAGCTGCAAGGCGGGGGACACCGGGGAGCTGTTTTTT. This translates into CASCKAGDTGELFF.